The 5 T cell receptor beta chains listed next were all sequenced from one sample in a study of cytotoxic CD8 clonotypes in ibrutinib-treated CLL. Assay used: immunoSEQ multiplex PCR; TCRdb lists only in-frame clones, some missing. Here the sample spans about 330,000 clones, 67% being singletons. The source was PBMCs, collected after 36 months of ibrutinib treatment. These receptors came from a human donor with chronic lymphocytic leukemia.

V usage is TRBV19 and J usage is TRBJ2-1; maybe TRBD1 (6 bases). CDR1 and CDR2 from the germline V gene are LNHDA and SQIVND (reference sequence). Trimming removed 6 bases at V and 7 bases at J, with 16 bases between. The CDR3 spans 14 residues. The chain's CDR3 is CASSTDRSRNEQFF. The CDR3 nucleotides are TGTGCCAGTAGCACAGACAGGAGTAGGAATGAGCAGTTCTTC.

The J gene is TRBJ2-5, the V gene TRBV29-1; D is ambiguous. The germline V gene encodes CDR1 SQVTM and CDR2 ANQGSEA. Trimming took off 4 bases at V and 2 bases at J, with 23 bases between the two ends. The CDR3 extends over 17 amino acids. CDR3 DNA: TGCAGCGTTGCTAGTTTGGTTGCCCGGGCCTTTCAAGAGACCCAGTACTTC. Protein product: CSVASLVARAFQETQYF.

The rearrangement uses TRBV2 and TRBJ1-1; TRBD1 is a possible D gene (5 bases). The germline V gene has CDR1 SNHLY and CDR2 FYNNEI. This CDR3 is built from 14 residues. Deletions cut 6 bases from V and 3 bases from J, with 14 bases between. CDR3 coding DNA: TGTGCCAGCAGCGAAAAGACAGTATACACTGAAGCTTTCTTT. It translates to CASSEKTVYTEAFF. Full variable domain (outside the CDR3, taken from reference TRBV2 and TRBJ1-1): EPEVTQTPSHQVTQMGQEVILRCVPISNHLYFYWYRQILGQKVEFLVSFYNNEISEKSEIFDDQFSVERPDGSNFTLKIRSTKLEDSAMYFCASSEKTVYTEAFFGQGTRLTVV.

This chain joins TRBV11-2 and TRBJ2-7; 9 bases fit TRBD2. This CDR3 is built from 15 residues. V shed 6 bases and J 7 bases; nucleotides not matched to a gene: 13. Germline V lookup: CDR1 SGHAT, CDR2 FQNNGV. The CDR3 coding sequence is TGTGCCAGCAGTTATAGGGCGGGAGGGCCCGGGGAGCAGTACTTC. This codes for CASSYRAGGPGEQYF.

CDR3 DNA: TGCGCCAGCAGCCAAGATCCCATCCGGGGGAATGAGCAGTTCTTC. Encoded protein: CASSQDPIRGNEQFF. The chain links TRBV4-1 to TRBJ2-1, with D possibly matching TRBD2 (6 bases). The CDR3 is 15 residues long. Germline CDR1 is MGHRA and CDR2 is YSYEKL. Trimming removed 0 bases from V and 7 bases from J, with 13 bases in between.